These 22 T cell receptor beta chains share one sample of origin, sequenced in a study of blood T cell repertoires in COVID-19. TCRdb's table, derived via immunoSEQ multiplex PCR, lists solely in-frame clones and lacks some. The repertoire includes 320,000 or so clones, around 90% of them detected once, and around 4.8% sits in the top ten. What was sequenced was PBMCs or T cells enriched from blood (not recorded which). These receptors originate from a man in his fifties or sixties who had recovered from COVID-19.

This chain uses TRBV4-3 with TRBJ2-7; 8 bases align to TRBD2. J lost 0 bases, V lost 0 bases, and 1 base had no gene match. This CDR3 region has 15 residues. From germline, CDR1 is LGHNA and CDR2 YSLEER. The CDR3 DNA follows: TGCGCCAGCAGCCAAGAGCGGGAGGCCTCCTACGAGCAGTACTTC. As protein: CASSQEREASYEQYF.

The CDR3 is CASSEDPAGLGEQYF. CDR3 DNA sequence: TGCGCCAGCAGTGAGGATCCAGCGGGATTAGGGGAGCAGTACTTC. The rearrangement links TRBV10-1 to TRBJ2-7, with 7 bases fitting TRBD2. Germline CDR1 WNHNN, CDR2 SYGVQD (reference sequence). Trimming removed 2 bases from V and 7 bases from J; junction bases left unmatched: 11. This CDR3 contains 15 residues.

The gene calls are TRBV27 and TRBJ2-2, with 7 bases matching TRBD2. The CDR3 runs 14 residues. Germline V gene data show CDR1 as MNHEY and CDR2 as SMNVEV (reference sequence). J gave up 2 bases and V 6 bases, and 3 bases lay outside the gene matches. CDR3 protein: CASRRDYNTGELFF. The DNA of the CDR3 is TGTGCCAGCAGAAGGGACTATAACACCGGGGAGCTGTTTTTT.

The chain uses TRBV6-5 and TRBJ2-3, with a tentative D call TRBD2 (5 bases). The CDR3 runs 15 residues. V was cut by 5 bases and J by 4 bases, with 16 bases left in between. Germline values: CDR1 MNHEY, CDR2 SVGAGI. The CDR3 DNA follows: TGTGCCAGCAGTACCCGGACTCAGTCCGCAGATACGCAGTATTTT. Its protein product is CASSTRTQSADTQYF.

The CDR3 protein is CASSIQRALNEQFF. The DNA of the CDR3 is TGCGCCAGCAGTATACAGAGGGCCCTCAATGAGCAGTTCTTC. The V and J genes are TRBV10-1 and TRBJ2-1; TRBD2 is a possible D gene (5 bases). The V end was cut by 5 bases, the J end by 6 bases, with 14 bases between. Germline V gene sequence: CDR1 WNHNN, CDR2 SYGVQD (reference sequence). The CDR3 runs to 14 residues.

This chain uses TRBV30 with TRBJ1-3; 8 nucleotides align to TRBD1. The CDR3 totals 17 residues. Trimming at V came to 0 bases and at J to 2 bases, leaving 9 bases not matched to a gene. Germline V CDR1 and CDR2: GTSNPN, SVGIG (reference sequence). The chain's CDR3 is CAWSVLAQGAAGNTIYF. CDR3 sequence (DNA): TGTGCCTGGAGTGTACTCGCCCAGGGGGCTGCTGGAAACACCATATATTTT.

The chain is built from TRBV4-1 and TRBJ2-1; TRBD1 matches at 7 bases. The CDR3 has 20 residues. Unmatched junction bases numbered 26, after V lost 4 bases and J lost 8 bases. CDR1 and CDR2 (germline): MGHRA, YSYEKL. The CDR3 DNA sequence: TGCGCCAGCAGCCCTGGGGTGGGAACAGGGGACCCGCGGAGAGGCTATGAGCAGTTCTTC. Its translation: CASSPGVGTGDPRRGYEQFF.

The gene calls are TRBV28 and TRBJ1-6; 7 positions match TRBD1. V dropped 0 bases and J dropped 7; count of bases not matched to a gene: 3. CDR1 and CDR2 from the germline V gene are MDHEN and SYDVKM. The length of the CDR3 is 15 residues. The CDR3 protein is CASSLWVRGNSPLHF. DNA of the CDR3: TGTGCCAGCAGTTTATGGGTCAGGGGGAATTCACCCCTCCACTTT.

This rearrangement joins TRBV18 to TRBJ1-5; D unclear. This CDR3 has 13 amino acids. Trimming cost V 6 bases and J 5 bases, with 11 bases left between them. Germline loops: CDR1 KGHSH, CDR2 LQKENI. The CDR3 DNA follows: TGTGCCAGCTCGGAAACAAGCGATCAGCCCCAGCATTTT. This sequence encodes CASSETSDQPQHF.

This clone came up once. The chain joins TRBV5-1 to TRBJ2-3, with TRBD2 matching 7 bases. This CDR3 contains 14 residues. J lost 0 bases, V lost 3 bases, and 1 base had no gene match. Per germline, CDR1 SGHRS and CDR2 YFSETQ. This chain's CDR3 is CASSYSGSTDTQYF. In DNA form, the CDR3 reads TGCGCCAGCAGCTATAGCGGGAGCACAGATACGCAGTATTTT.

This clone has only one observation. The V call is TRBV28, the J call TRBJ1-2; the D is unclear. The CDR3 totals 11 residues. The germline V gene encodes CDR1 MDHEN and CDR2 SYDVKM. Deletions cut 3 bases from V and 8 bases from J, with 7 bases between. For the CDR3, the DNA is TGTGCCAGCAGTTTTTCTAGAGGCTACACCTTC. Translation: CASSFSRGYTF.

This chain joins TRBV24-1 and TRBJ1-2; TRBD1 is a possible D gene (5 bases). Germline V lookup: CDR1 KGHDR, CDR2 SFDVKD. The CDR3 extends over 14 amino acids. Between the trimmed V and J ends, which lost 1 base and 5 bases, there was a span of 10 bases. As DNA, the CDR3 is TGTGCCACCAGTGATTTCCAGGGTCGGTATGGCTACACCTTC. Protein: CATSDFQGRYGYTF.

This chain uses TRBV29-1 with TRBJ2-1; the D gene is possibly TRBD1 (5 bases). V gave up 7 bases and J gave up 3 bases, with 13 bases separating them. The germline V gene encodes CDR1 SQVTM and CDR2 ANQGSEA. The CDR3 totals 13 residues. The CDR3 DNA sequence: TGCAGCGCCTCGGTGGACATCTACAATGAGCAGTTCTTC. Protein: CSASVDIYNEQFF.

The chain has TRBV5-1 and TRBJ1-1; maybe TRBD1 (5 bases). Deletions cut 2 bases from V and 1 base from J, with 6 bases between. Germline V gene lookup returns CDR1 SGHRS and CDR2 YFSETQ. The length of the CDR3 is 13 residues. The CDR3, as DNA: TGCGCCAGCAGCTTCCAGGGGAACACTGAAGCTTTCTTT. Its translation is CASSFQGNTEAFF. Based on the CDR3 plus reference TRBV5-1 and TRBJ1-1, the full variable domain is KAGVTQTPRYLIKTRGQQVTLSCSPISGHRSVSWYQQTPGQGLQFLFEYFSETQRNKGNFPGRFSGRQFSNSRSEMNVSTLELGDSALYLCASSFQGNTEAFFGQGTRLTVV.

J is TRBJ2-1 and V is TRBV6-5; 13 bases agree with TRBD2. Germline lookup yields CDR1 MNHEY and CDR2 SVGAGI. The CDR3 is made up of 15 amino acids. J lost 5 bases, V lost 6 bases, and 4 bases had no gene match. The CDR3: CASRAGLAGHNEQFF. The CDR3 DNA reads TGTGCCAGCAGAGCGGGACTAGCGGGGCACAATGAGCAGTTCTTC.

This clone appeared once. The rearrangement joins TRBV5-8 to TRBJ1-5; 7 bases are shared with TRBD1. Germline V gives CDR1 SGHTS, CDR2 YDEGEE. The CDR3 totals 15 residues. The V segment lost 3 bases and the J segment 4 bases; nucleotides outside the gene matches: 7. Here the CDR3 DNA reads TGTGCCAGCAGCTCTCAGGGACAGCTTAATCAGCCCCAGCATTTT. As protein: CASSSQGQLNQPQHF.

The chain recombines TRBV28 with TRBJ2-3; D remains ambiguous. The CDR3 totals 14 residues. With 7 bases removed from V and 0 bases from J, the gap between germline ends came to 11 bases. Germline V gene sequence: CDR1 MDHEN, CDR2 SYDVKM. The CDR3 reads CASTDSLSTDTQYF. The CDR3 bases are TGTGCCAGCACCGACTCTCTTAGCACAGATACGCAGTATTTT. Variable domain in full (rest from reference TRBV28 and TRBJ2-3): DVKVTQSSRYLVKRTGEKVFLECVQDMDHENMFWYRQDPGLGLRLIYFSYDVKMKEKGDIPEGYSVSREKKERFSLILESASTNQTSMYLCASTDSLSTDTQYFGPGTRLTVL.

The rearrangement joins TRBV5-6 to TRBJ2-3; 10 positions agree with TRBD1. CDR3 length equals 16 residues. The V segment lost 1 base and the J segment 7 bases; nucleotides outside the gene matches: 9. Per germline, CDR1 SGHDT and CDR2 YYEEEE. The CDR3 spells CASSLRPGTGEHTQYF. The CDR3 nucleotides read TGTGCCAGCAGCTTGCGTCCCGGGACAGGGGAGCATACGCAGTATTTT.

This clone was detected once. The chain is built from TRBV27 and TRBJ2-2; 9 nucleotides match TRBD1. Germline CDR1 and CDR2: MNHEY and SMNVEV (reference sequence). There are 15 residues in the CDR3. After removal of 3 bases from V and 6 bases from J, the junction contained 5 bases not matched to a gene. The CDR3 is CASSFRGQGSGELFF. The CDR3 nucleotides are TGTGCCAGCAGTTTCCGGGGACAGGGATCCGGGGAGCTGTTTTTT.

This chain joins TRBV13 and TRBJ1-1; no reliable D call. The germline CDR1 and CDR2 sequences are PRHDT and FYEKMQ (reference sequence). The CDR3 runs 15 residues. Trimming pared 5 bases from V and 2 bases from J, leaving 15 bases between. Here the CDR3 DNA reads TGTGCCAGCAGCCCCCTATCGGACTTCAACACTGAAGCTTTCTTT. It translates to CASSPLSDFNTEAFF.

This chain joins TRBV6-5 and TRBJ1-4; perhaps TRBD1 as D (6 bases). V was trimmed by 6 bases and J by 5 bases, leaving 13 bases between them. Germline lookup yields CDR1 MNHEY and CDR2 SVGAGI. This CDR3 contains 14 residues. The CDR3 sequence: CASSRDTENEKLFF. The CDR3 DNA follows: TGTGCCAGCAGCCGGGACACAGAAAATGAAAAACTGTTTTTT.

This clone occurred once. J is TRBJ2-5 and V is TRBV6-5; D may be TRBD2 (6 bases). V was clipped by 0 bases and J by 1 base, with 9 bases between them. CDR1 is MNHEY, CDR2 SVGAGI, per germline. The CDR3 contains 15 residues. CDR3 in DNA: TGTGCCAGCAGTTACTCGAGGAGGGCCCAAGAGACCCAGTACTTC. It encodes CASSYSRRAQETQYF.